These 30 T cell receptor beta chains were sequenced from one sample in a study of blood T cell repertoires in COVID-19. The assay was immunoSEQ multiplex PCR, and TCRdb's table has in-frame clones only and misses some. The sample contains 150,000 to 180,000 clones, around 78% of which appear only once. The sample was peripheral blood. These receptors originate from a man older than 75 with acute or convalescent COVID-19.

This chain joins TRBV5-1 and TRBJ2-5, with 8 bases identical to TRBD2. Germline CDR1 is SGHRS and CDR2 is YFSETQ. The CDR3 totals 16 residues. J was trimmed by 4 bases and V by 4 bases; bases with no gene match: 12. CDR3 in DNA: TGCGCCAGCAGCCCCGGGAGCGGGGGAGGGAGAGAGACCCAGTACTTC. Its protein is CASSPGSGGGRETQYF.

This CDR3 reads CASIRGINTEAFF. The CDR3 DNA follows: TGTGCCAGCATTAGGGGCATTAACACTGAAGCTTTCTTT. The chain joins TRBV6-1 to TRBJ1-1, with a tentative D call TRBD1 (5 bases). Trimming left V 7 bases short and J 2 bases short, with 11 bases between. CDR1 is MNHNS and CDR2 is SASEGT in the germline V gene. CDR3 length: 13 residues.

This clone was observed a handful of times. This chain uses TRBV20-1 with TRBJ1-5, with TRBD1 as a possible D gene (5 bases). The CDR3 consists of 15 residues. V lost 3 bases and J lost 5, with 17 bases in between. CDR1 and CDR2 from the germline V gene are DFQATT and SNEGSKA (reference sequence). CDR3 in amino acids: CSASTGRGDYQPQHF. The CDR3 DNA is TGCAGTGCTAGTACAGGTCGGGGGGACTATCAGCCCCAGCATTTT.

This chain uses TRBV30 with TRBJ2-5; the D gene is possibly TRBD2 (6 bases). Trimming cost V 2 bases and J 9 bases, with 16 bases left between them. The CDR3 sequence is 13 residues long. Germline CDR1 reads GTSNPN; CDR2 reads SVGIG (reference sequence). The CDR3 loop is CAWSTSGVWAQYF. The CDR3 DNA is TGTGCCTGGAGTACATCGGGGGTTTGGGCCCAGTACTTC.

The V gene is TRBV7-9, the J gene TRBJ2-3; possible D gene TRBD2, 6 bases. Germline V gene lookup returns CDR1 SEHNR and CDR2 FQNEAQ (reference sequence). The CDR3 runs 16 residues. V was trimmed by 3 bases and J by 1 base, leaving 14 bases between them. The CDR3: CASSFGDPGGTDTQYF. The DNA for the CDR3 is TGTGCCAGCAGCTTTGGGGACCCGGGGGGCACAGATACGCAGTATTTT.

V gene TRBV6-2 or TRBV6-3 combines with J gene TRBJ2-5; TRBD2 matches at 12 bases. With 6 bases clipped from V and 4 bases from J, the junction kept 6 bases outside the gene matches. CDR1 and CDR2 from the germline V gene are MNHEY and SVGEGT. The CDR3 has 15 amino acids. CDR3 amino acids: CASSPGLAGIETQYF. CDR3 nucleotide sequence: TGTGCCAGCAGCCCTGGACTAGCGGGGATAGAGACCCAGTACTTC.

V and J are TRBV13 and TRBJ2-7, with TRBD1 matching 7 bases. Trimming at V came to 5 bases and at J to 5 bases, leaving 9 bases not matched to a gene. The CDR3 has 14 residues. CDR1 and CDR2 (germline): PRHDT, FYEKMQ (reference sequence). The CDR3 reads CASSHRQGFHEQYF. The DNA of the CDR3 is TGTGCCAGCAGCCATAGACAGGGCTTCCACGAGCAGTACTTC.

The genes are TRBV12-5 and TRBJ1-4; 7 nucleotides agree with TRBD1. This CDR3 comprises 16 residues. The V gene end was trimmed by 1 base and the J gene end by 3 bases; junction bases not matched to a gene: 5. In germline, CDR1 is LGHNT, CDR2 FRNRAP. CDR3 nucleotide sequence: TGTGCTAGTGGTTTGGCATTGACAGGGCCTAATGAAAAACTGTTTTTT. Its translation is CASGLALTGPNEKLFF.

The rearrangement joins TRBV3-1 (or the pseudogene TRBV3-2) to TRBJ2-1, with no clear D. Germline lookup yields CDR1 LGHDT and CDR2 YNNKEL (reference sequence). V was cut by 3 bases and J by 8 bases, with 5 bases left in between. The CDR3 contains 11 residues. For the CDR3, the DNA is TGTGCCAGCAGCCAGGGCTATGAGCAGTTCTTC. This codes for CASSQGYEQFF.

This clone was seen just once. CDR3 bases: TGTGCCAGCAGCCAAGATGGACAGGGAGCGAATGGCTACACCTTC. It yields the protein CASSQDGQGANGYTF. The chain carries TRBV3-1 (or the pseudogene TRBV3-2) and TRBJ1-2, with 8 bases aligning to TRBD1. V gave up 0 bases and J gave up 6 bases; unmatched junction bases: 6. This CDR3 comprises 15 residues. The germline gives CDR1 LGHDT, CDR2 YNNKEL (reference sequence).

The chain carries TRBV10-1 and TRBJ2-1; 9 nucleotides align to TRBD1. Germline values: CDR1 WNHNN, CDR2 SYGVQD (reference sequence). The CDR3 consists of 13 residues. V shed 6 bases and J 8 bases; nucleotides not matched to a gene: 5. The CDR3 DNA reads as TGCGCCAGCAGGGGGGGACAGGGTGATGAGCAGTTCTTC. It yields the protein CASRGGQGDEQFF.

The chain employs TRBV5-1 and TRBJ2-3; D is ambiguous. The CDR3 covers 14 residues. Germline V CDR1 and CDR2: SGHRS, YFSETQ. Trimming took off 0 bases at V and 2 bases at J, with 7 bases between the two ends. CDR3 region: CASSLGLNTDTQYF. CDR3 coding DNA: TGCGCCAGCAGCTTGGGACTTAACACAGATACGCAGTATTTT.

This clone has just one count. This chain links TRBV2 with TRBJ1-4, with a weak D call TRBD1 (6 bases). With 5 bases removed from V and 7 bases from J, the gap between germline ends came to 23 bases. The CDR3 contains 17 residues. Germline V gives CDR1 SNHLY, CDR2 FYNNEI. The CDR3 DNA sequence: TGTGCCAGCAGTCAAGGCTTCGACAGGCCCTCGGCTGAAAAACTGTTTTTT. Protein product: CASSQGFDRPSAEKLFF.

The rearrangement links TRBV11-3 to TRBJ1-2; a weak D match, TRBD1 (5 bases). The CDR3 extends over 15 amino acids. Between the trimmed V and J ends, which lost 5 bases and 1 base, there was a span of 14 bases. Germline CDR1 SGHNT, CDR2 YENEEA. CDR3 bases: TGTGCCAGCAGCCACGCAGGGCTTAATAACTATGGCTACACCTTC. Translated: CASSHAGLNNYGYTF.

The table lists this clone with a count of one. The chain couples TRBV18 to TRBJ2-3; a possible D gene is TRBD1 (6 bases). With 5 bases removed from V and 5 bases from J, the gap between germline ends came to 8 bases. The germline V gene encodes CDR1 KGHSH and CDR2 LQKENI. This CDR3 has 12 residues. CDR3 in DNA: TGTGCCAGCTCAACAGGGATAGATACGCAGTATTTT. Residues: CASSTGIDTQYF.

J is TRBJ1-2 and V is TRBV6-5; possibly TRBD1 for D (5 bases). CDR1 and CDR2 (germline): MNHEY, SVGAGI. The CDR3 runs 15 residues. The V and J ends lost 4 bases and 1 base respectively, with 13 bases between them. CDR3 sequence: CASSSTGADNYGYTF. The CDR3 nucleotides read TGTGCCAGCAGTTCGACTGGGGCCGATAACTATGGCTACACCTTC.

The chain joins TRBV4-2 to TRBJ1-5, with D tentatively TRBD1 (5 bases). Trimming shortened V by 0 bases and J by 6 bases, and 15 bases separated the two germline ends. CDR1 is LGHNA and CDR2 is YNFKEQ in the germline V gene. The CDR3 spans 16 residues. CDR3 region: CASSQDPGVLVQPQHF. Written as DNA, the CDR3 is TGTGCCAGCAGCCAAGACCCGGGGGTTTTGGTTCAGCCCCAGCATTTT.

The rearrangement joins TRBV19 to TRBJ2-3, with 7 bases matching TRBD2. V lost 5 bases to trimming and J lost 6 bases; unmatched junction nucleotides: 11. From germline, CDR1 is LNHDA and CDR2 SQIVND (reference sequence). The CDR3 contains 15 residues. The CDR3 is CASSVGGVAADTQYF. The DNA of the CDR3 is TGTGCCAGTAGTGTGGGAGGGGTGGCTGCTGATACGCAGTATTTT.

The chain carries TRBV7-2 and TRBJ2-7; D possibly corresponds to TRBD1 (7 bases). Per germline, CDR1 SGHTA and CDR2 FQGNSA. The CDR3 runs to 13 residues. V gave up 5 bases and J gave up 2 bases, with 10 bases separating them. CDR3 in amino acids: CASSQGEAYEQYV. The CDR3 DNA reads as TGTGCCAGCAGCCAGGGGGAGGCCTACGAGCAGTACGTC.

This chain connects TRBV5-6 to TRBJ2-7; D is uncertain. The CDR3 covers 14 residues. Germline-derived CDR1 and CDR2 are SGHDT and YYEEEE. The V end was cut by 0 bases, the J end by 1 base, with 8 bases between. The CDR3 protein is CASSLDLPSYEQYF. CDR3 coding DNA: TGTGCCAGCAGCTTGGACCTACCTTCCTACGAGCAGTACTTC.

The rearrangement joins TRBV6-1 to TRBJ1-2; 9 nucleotides align to TRBD1. V lost 1 base, J lost 3 bases, and 12 bases stayed unmatched. This CDR3 has 18 residues. CDR1 is MNHNS and CDR2 is SASEGT in the germline V gene. The CDR3 DNA reads TGTGCCAGCAGTGAAGTTTTGACCGGGACAGGGCTTCACTATGGCTACACCTTC. Its protein product is CASSEVLTGTGLHYGYTF.

The chain has TRBV24-1 and TRBJ2-3; a possible D gene is TRBD2 (6 bases). Trimming pared 2 bases from V and 0 bases from J, leaving 14 bases between. Germline assignment: CDR1 KGHDR and CDR2 SFDVKD. The CDR3 contains 17 residues. DNA of the CDR3: TGTGCCACCAGTGATTCGGCCACCCGGGGGAGCACAGATACGCAGTATTTT. Translation: CATSDSATRGSTDTQYF.

V is TRBV3-1 (or the pseudogene TRBV3-2) and J is TRBJ1-6; D is ambiguous. The CDR3 is made up of 12 amino acids. Germline V gene data show CDR1 as LGHDT and CDR2 as YNNKEL (reference sequence). V was shortened by 0 bases and J by 12 bases, with 6 bases between the two germline ends. CDR3 sequence: CASSQDRLPLHF. The CDR3 DNA reads TGTGCCAGCAGCCAAGACAGGTTACCCCTCCACTTT.

The CDR3 DNA is TGCGCCAGCAGCCCGACAGGTCCATATCAAGCTTTCTTT. It yields the protein CASSPTGPYQAFF. The rearrangement joins TRBV5-1 to TRBJ1-1, with a tentative D call TRBD1 (6 bases). Trimming pared 4 bases from V and 9 bases from J, leaving 16 bases between. Per germline, CDR1 SGHRS and CDR2 YFSETQ. CDR3 size: 13 residues.

The chain couples TRBV4-1 to TRBJ2-1; a possible D gene is TRBD1 (5 bases). In germline, CDR1 is MGHRA, CDR2 YSYEKL. The CDR3 runs 13 residues. Trimming shortened V by 1 base and J by 6 bases, and 7 bases separated the two germline ends. CDR3 loop: CASSQGQGNEQFF. The DNA for the CDR3 is TGCGCCAGCAGCCAAGGGCAGGGCAATGAGCAGTTCTTC.

This clone was counted a few times. This CDR3 reads CASSLSGTGDSPLHF. For the CDR3, the DNA is TGTGCCAGCAGCTTATCCGGGACAGGGGATTCACCCCTCCACTTT. V is TRBV7-9 and J is TRBJ1-6; 10 nucleotides align to TRBD1. The CDR3 length is 15 residues. With 2 bases clipped from V and 8 bases from J, the junction kept 3 bases outside the gene matches. The germline V gene encodes CDR1 SEHNR and CDR2 FQNEAQ (reference sequence).

The genes are TRBV7-9 and TRBJ1-1, with 8 bases that match TRBD1. V gave up 5 bases and J gave up 3 bases; unmatched junction bases: 8. CDR1 SEHNR and CDR2 FQNEAQ come from the germline V gene (reference sequence). The CDR3 loop spans 15 amino acids. For the CDR3, the DNA is TGTGCCAGCAGCCCGGACAGGGAATGGGACACTGAAGCTTTCTTT. This encodes CASSPDREWDTEAFF. The full variable domain, in which reference TRBV7-9 and TRBJ1-1 provide the parts outside the CDR3, is DTGVSQNPRHKITKRGQNVTFRCDPISEHNRLYWYRQTLGQGPEFLTYFQNEAQLEKSRLLSDRFSAERPKGSFSTLEIQRTEQGDSAMYLCASSPDREWDTEAFFGQGTRLTVV.

The chain carries TRBV6-5 and TRBJ1-2, with 7 bases fitting TRBD1. V lost 8 bases to trimming and J lost 8 bases; unmatched junction nucleotides: 11. The CDR3 contains 13 residues. From germline, CDR1 is MNHEY and CDR2 SVGAGI. The CDR3 DNA is TGTGCCAGCGGGGCGCCTGGGACAGCCGGCTACACCTTC. It specifies CASGAPGTAGYTF.

The rearrangement uses TRBV6-5 and TRBJ1-1; tentative D call: TRBD1 (5 bases). V was clipped by 9 bases and J by 5 bases, with 16 bases between them. Per the germline V gene, CDR1 is MNHEY and CDR2 is SVGAGI. The CDR3 runs 13 residues. The CDR3 protein is CASFWGDGTEAFF. For the CDR3, the DNA is TGTGCCAGTTTCTGGGGGGATGGGACTGAAGCTTTCTTT.

This sequence joins TRBV5-4 and TRBJ2-7, with D perhaps matching TRBD1 (6 bases). The CDR3 runs 14 residues. Germline V lookup: CDR1 SGHNT, CDR2 YYREEE (reference sequence). The V end lost 4 bases, the J end lost 1 base, and 12 bases lay between the germline ends. In nucleotides, the CDR3 is TGTGCCAGCAGCAGAGAACAGGGTTCCTACGAGCAGTACGTC. Translation gives CASSREQGSYEQYV.